The rows below give T cell receptor beta chains drawn from one sample of a study of regulatory T cells in long-lasting Graves disease. One entry per CDR3 protein, called by TCRdb with MiXCR from the multiplex PCR reads. The table has roughly 560,000 distinct CDR3 sequences, about 12% seen once. The data also belong to a second study, concerning T cells in Graves' hyperthyroidism and ophthalmopathy.

The sequenced sample was peripheral blood mononuclear cells (PBMCs), obtained at new diagnosis, from a patient treated with antithyroid drugs. These receptors were obtained from a woman aged 25 to 39 with Graves disease. Each CDR3 is given with its conserved first and last residue. Each record gives: clone size, D gene, J gene, V gene, CDR3 DNA, CDR3 protein. The D gene is left open where the match is weak. Rows give clone size only sometimes, using once, few, many, or a class for an expanded clone.

NA NA TRBJ2-3 TRBV20-1 TGCAGTGCTGGTGTCAGAGGGGGACGAGGCACAGATACGCAGTATTTT CSAGVRGGRGTDTQYF
many TRBD2 TRBJ2-7 TRBV20-1 TGCAGTGCCGTAGCGGGAGACTCCTACGAGCAGTACTTC CSAVAGDSYEQYF
NA TRBD1 TRBJ1-2 TRBV7-9 TGTGCCAGCAGCCGACAGGGTTCAAACTACACCTTC CASSRQGSNYTF
few TRBD1 TRBJ2-7 TRBV6-5 TGTGCCAGCAGTTTGGCCGGGACAGGGATTGTCGAGCAGTACTTC CASSLAGTGIVEQYF
many NA TRBJ1-2 TRBV28 TGTGCCAGCAGTTCGATCGACAGATGGGGTGTGAAGGGCTTC CASSSIDRWGVKGF
many NA TRBJ2-1 TRBV6-2/TRBV6-3 TGTGCCAGCGCCCAGAAGTGGAATGAGCAGTTCTTC CASAQKWNEQFF
many NA TRBJ2-7 TRBV28 TGTGCCAGCAGCCTTAGGGTCGGTTACGAGCAGTACTTC CASSLRVGYEQYF
few NA TRBJ2-7 TRBV19 TGTGCCAGTAGTACCCCCGGGACACCCGGCTACGAGCAGTACTTC CASSTPGTPGYEQYF
NA NA TRBJ2-2 TRBV20-1 TGCAGTGTAGGTTCCGGACCCGGGGAGCTGTTTTTT CSVGSGPGELFF
NA NA TRBJ2-5 TRBV11-1 TGCGCCAGCAGCTTCGAGTTTTTGGAGACCCAGTACTTC CASSFEFLETQYF
few NA TRBJ2-1 TRBV4-3 TGCGCCAGCAGCCAAGAGGGGGTAGCGGACTACAATGAGCAGTTCTTC CASSQEGVADYNEQFF
few NA TRBJ2-3 TRBV6-1 TGTGCCAGCAGTGGGTCGGCAGGGAACACAGATACGCAGTATTTT CASSGSAGNTDTQYF
many NA TRBJ2-5 TRBV20-1 TGCAGTGCTAGATTGGAGACCCAGTACTTC CSARLETQYF
few NA TRBJ2-4 TRBV11-2 TGTGCCAGCAGCTCAATACAGGGTTTTGGGGTAAACATTCAGTACTTC CASSSIQGFGVNIQYF
NA TRBD2 TRBJ2-7 TRBV4-1 TGCGCCAGCAGCCGCGCCTCGGGACTAGCGGGGGGCGAGCAGTACTTC CASSRASGLAGGEQYF
many NA TRBJ2-1 TRBV6-2/TRBV6-3 TGTGCCAGCAGTGAGACAGCAAGGACCTACAATGAGCAGTTCTTC CASSETARTYNEQFF
many TRBD1 TRBJ1-1 TRBV28 TGTGCCAGCAGTGTACAGGGGGCCCCACCTCAGAACACTGAAGCTTTCTTT CASSVQGAPPQNTEAFF
many NA TRBJ2-3 TRBV6-1 TGTGCCAGCACCCTCGTCGTGGGTACGCAGTATTTT CASTLVVGTQYF
many NA TRBJ1-5 TRBV19 TGTGCCAGTAGTATAGGGAGCGGGGGCAATCAGCCCCAGCATTTT CASSIGSGGNQPQHF
few NA TRBJ1-5 TRBV5-1 TGCGCCAGCAGCATCTCACCGGCGGGCAATCAGCCCCAGCATTTT CASSISPAGNQPQHF
many NA TRBJ2-1 TRBV7-6 TGTGCCAGCAGCCAAAGCGAGGATTCCTACAATGAGCAGTTCTTC CASSQSEDSYNEQFF
NA NA TRBJ1-1 TRBV7-9 TGTGCCAGCACCATGGGACAGAACACTGAAGCTTTCTTT CASTMGQNTEAFF
many TRBD1 TRBJ1-2 TRBV7-9 TGTGCCAGCAGCTTAGCGGGACAGGGATACTATCGCTACACCTTC CASSLAGQGYYRYTF
many NA TRBJ2-1 TRBV6-1 TGTGCCAGCAATAGTGTGGGGGTTTACAATGAGCAGTTCTTC CASNSVGVYNEQFF
many TRBD1 TRBJ2-1 TRBV20-1 TGCAGTGCTAGAGATAAGGACAGGGCCAGCTCCTACAATGAGCAGTTCTTC CSARDKDRASSYNEQFF
many NA TRBJ1-6 TRBV28 TGTGCCACCACCCTTAAGATGGTCGGATTTACTAATTCACCCCTCCACTTT CATTLKMVGFTNSPLHF
few TRBD1 TRBJ1-2 TRBV6-5 TGTGCCAGCAGTTACTCCGGGGCGACAGGGTCGGGCTACACCTTC CASSYSGATGSGYTF
many NA TRBJ2-7 TRBV4-3 TGCGCCAGCAGCCAAGACGCGAGGAGTCTGACCTACGAGCAGTACTTC CASSQDARSLTYEQYF
few TRBD1 TRBJ2-7 TRBV6-1 TGTGCCAGCAGCTTGACAGGGAGAGGGTTGGAGCAGTACTTC CASSLTGRGLEQYF
NA NA TRBJ2-5 TRBV6-2/TRBV6-3 TGTGCCAGCAGTTACTATCGGGTTCAAGAGACCCAGTACTTC CASSYYRVQETQYF
many TRBD2 TRBJ2-1 TRBV2 TGTGCCAGCAGTGACTTTCTTTTAGCGGGAGGGGACAATGAGCAGTTCTTC CASSDFLLAGGDNEQFF
many TRBD1 TRBJ2-1 TRBV24-1 TGTGCCACCAGTGATTTCACCGGGACAGGAGCTGAGCAGTTCTTC CATSDFTGTGAEQFF
few NA TRBJ1-3 TRBV9 TGTGCCAGCAGCGTAGGATTCTCTGGAAACACCATATATTTT CASSVGFSGNTIYF
few NA TRBJ2-1 TRBV3-1 TGTGCCAGCAGCCAAGAACACCCGGATAGCGGACCTGGACTTAATGAGCAGTTCTTC CASSQEHPDSGPGLNEQFF
NA TRBD2 TRBJ2-7 TRBV28 TGTGCCAGCAGTTTATACGCGGGGGGCAGGGAGCAGTACTTC CASSLYAGGREQYF
NA NA TRBJ1-3 TRBV6-1 TGTGCCAGCAGGTCGACAGGTTCCCTTCTGGGAAACACCATATATTTT CASRSTGSLLGNTIYF
few NA TRBJ1-5 TRBV6-4 TGTGCCAGCAGTGACAGGAAAAGAGGGGTCAATCAGCCCCAGCATTTT CASSDRKRGVNQPQHF
many NA TRBJ2-5 TRBV2 TGTGCCAGCAGTGAATGGAAGGGTATGGGCGAGACCCAGTACTTC CASSEWKGMGETQYF
many TRBD2 TRBJ2-3 TRBV7-9 TGTGCCAGCAGCTTATGGCTAGCGGGCGGCACAGATACGCAGTATTTT CASSLWLAGGTDTQYF
many NA TRBJ2-1 TRBV27 TGTGCCAGCAGTTTAGAGTTCGGCTCGCAGGGCCCCTACAATGAGCAGTTCTTC CASSLEFGSQGPYNEQFF
NA TRBD2 TRBJ2-7 TRBV20-1 TGCAGTGCTCAAGGACTAGCGGGCTACGAGCAGTACTTC CSAQGLAGYEQYF
many NA TRBJ1-2 TRBV6-5 TGTGCCAGCAGTTACTCTAATAGCGGCTACACCTTC CASSYSNSGYTF
many TRBD1 TRBJ2-5 TRBV5-4 TGTGCCGGCGGGGCAGGGGGCGCGAAGACCCAGTACTTC CAGGAGGAKTQYF
many TRBD1 TRBJ1-6 TRBV2 TGTGCCAGCAGTGAAGTCAACGCCGGGACAGCCTATAATTCACCCCTCCACTTT CASSEVNAGTAYNSPLHF